The T cell receptor (beta chain) described here comes from a study of T cells in Graves' hyperthyroidism and ophthalmopathy. This clonotype came up many times. The antigen remains undetermined. Study-wide findings and caveats: For ophthalmopathy, model prediction preceded onset by a median approximately 6 months.

This CDR3 is built from 15 residues. V was pared by 0 bases and J by 3 bases, with 9 bases between. Using RNA transcripts as the source, TCR beta CDR3 regions were amplified. Using the HTBI primer set, a first-round RT-PCR was run on the TCR CDR3. A single record per CDR3 protein comes from TCRdb applying MiXCR to the multiplex PCR reads. There are roughly 700,000 distinct CDR3 sequences in the sample; 17% occur only once, and roughly a sixth lies in the top ten. The source material was blood. V gene TRBV12-3 or TRBV12-4 combines with J gene TRBJ1-5; D might be TRBD1 (6 bases). This TCR derives from a man aged 50 or older with Graves' hyperthyroidism. CDR3 bases: TGTGCCAGCAGTTTAGCCAGGGGAGACAATCAGCCCCAGCATTTT. Protein product: CASSLARGDNQPQHF.